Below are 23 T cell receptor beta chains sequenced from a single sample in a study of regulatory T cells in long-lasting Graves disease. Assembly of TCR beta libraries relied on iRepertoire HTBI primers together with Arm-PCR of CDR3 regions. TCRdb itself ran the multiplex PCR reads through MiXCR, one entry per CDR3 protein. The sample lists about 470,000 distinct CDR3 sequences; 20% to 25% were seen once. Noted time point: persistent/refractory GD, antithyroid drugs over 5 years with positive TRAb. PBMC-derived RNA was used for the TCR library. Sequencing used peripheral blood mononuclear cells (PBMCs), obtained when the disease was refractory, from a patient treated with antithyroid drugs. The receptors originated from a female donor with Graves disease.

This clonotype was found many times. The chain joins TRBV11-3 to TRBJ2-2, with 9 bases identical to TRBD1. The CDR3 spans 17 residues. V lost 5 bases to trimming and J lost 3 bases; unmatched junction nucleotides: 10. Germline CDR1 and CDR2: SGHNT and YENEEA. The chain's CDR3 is CASSRDRESLDTGELFF. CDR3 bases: TGTGCCAGCAGCCGGGACAGGGAGAGTCTGGACACCGGGGAGCTGTTTTTT.

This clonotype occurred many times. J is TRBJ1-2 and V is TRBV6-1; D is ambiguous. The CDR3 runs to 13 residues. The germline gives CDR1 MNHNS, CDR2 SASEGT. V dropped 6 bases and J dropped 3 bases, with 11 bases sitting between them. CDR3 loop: CASRESRDYGYTF. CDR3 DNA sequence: TGTGCCAGCAGGGAGAGCCGGGACTATGGCTACACCTTC.

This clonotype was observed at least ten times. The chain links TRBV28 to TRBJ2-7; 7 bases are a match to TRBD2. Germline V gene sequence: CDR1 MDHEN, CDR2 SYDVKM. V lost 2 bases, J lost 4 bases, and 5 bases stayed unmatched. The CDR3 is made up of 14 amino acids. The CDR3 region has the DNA TGTGCCAGCAGTTTAGCGGGAGTGGGATACGAGCAGTACTTC. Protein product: CASSLAGVGYEQYF.

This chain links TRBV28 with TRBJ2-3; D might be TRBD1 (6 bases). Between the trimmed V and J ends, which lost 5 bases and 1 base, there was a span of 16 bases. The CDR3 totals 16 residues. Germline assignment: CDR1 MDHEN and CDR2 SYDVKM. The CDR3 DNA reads TGTGCCAGCAGTCCCACCTACAGGGCGGGCACAGATACGCAGTATTTT. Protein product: CASSPTYRAGTDTQYF. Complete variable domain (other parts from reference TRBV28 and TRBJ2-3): DVKVTQSSRYLVKRTGEKVFLECVQDMDHENMFWYRQDPGLGLRLIYFSYDVKMKEKGDIPEGYSVSREKKERFSLILESASTNQTSMYLCASSPTYRAGTDTQYFGPGTRLTVL.

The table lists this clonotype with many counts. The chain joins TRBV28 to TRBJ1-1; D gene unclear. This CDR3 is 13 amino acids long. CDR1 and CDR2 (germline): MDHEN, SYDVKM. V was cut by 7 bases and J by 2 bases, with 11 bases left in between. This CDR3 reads CASTKVSNTEAFF. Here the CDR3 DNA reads TGTGCCAGCACAAAGGTTTCTAACACTGAAGCTTTCTTT.

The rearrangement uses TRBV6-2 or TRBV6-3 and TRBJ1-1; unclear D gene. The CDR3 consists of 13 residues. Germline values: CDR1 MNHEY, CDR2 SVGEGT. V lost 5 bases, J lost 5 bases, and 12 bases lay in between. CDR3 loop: CASSAELGTEAFF. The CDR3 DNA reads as TGTGCCAGCAGTGCCGAACTGGGGACTGAAGCTTTCTTT.

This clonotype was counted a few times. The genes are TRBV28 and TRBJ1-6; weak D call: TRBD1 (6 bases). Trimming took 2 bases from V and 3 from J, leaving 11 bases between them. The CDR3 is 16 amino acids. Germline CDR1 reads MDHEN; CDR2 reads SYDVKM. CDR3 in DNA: TGTGCCAGCAGTTTAGGGAGGGGGTTCTATAATTCACCCCTCCACTTT. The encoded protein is CASSLGRGFYNSPLHF.

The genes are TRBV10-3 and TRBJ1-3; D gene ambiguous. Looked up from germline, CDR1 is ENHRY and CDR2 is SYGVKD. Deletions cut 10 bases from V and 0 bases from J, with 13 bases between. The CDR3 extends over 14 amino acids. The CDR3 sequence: CATQTGSSGNTIYF. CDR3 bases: TGTGCCACCCAGACGGGTTCCTCTGGAAACACCATATATTTT.

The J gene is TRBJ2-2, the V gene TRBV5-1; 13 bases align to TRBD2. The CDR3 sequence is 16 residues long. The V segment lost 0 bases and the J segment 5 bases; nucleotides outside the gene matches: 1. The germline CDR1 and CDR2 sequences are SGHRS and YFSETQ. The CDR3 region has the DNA TGCGCCAGCAGCTTGGAGACTAGCGGGAGGACCGGGGAGCTGTTTTTT. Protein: CASSLETSGRTGELFF.

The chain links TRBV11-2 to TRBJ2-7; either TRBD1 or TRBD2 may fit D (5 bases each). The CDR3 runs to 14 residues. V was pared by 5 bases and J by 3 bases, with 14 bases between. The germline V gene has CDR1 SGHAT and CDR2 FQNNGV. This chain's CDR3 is CASSLTVGVYEQYF. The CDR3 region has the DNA TGTGCCAGCAGCCTTACGGTGGGGGTCTACGAGCAGTACTTC.

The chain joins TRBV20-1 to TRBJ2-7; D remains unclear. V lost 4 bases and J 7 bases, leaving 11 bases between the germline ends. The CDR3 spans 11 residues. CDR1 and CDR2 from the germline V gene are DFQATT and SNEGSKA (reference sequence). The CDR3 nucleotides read TGCAGTGCTACAACCCCTAGGGAGCAGTACTTC. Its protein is CSATTPREQYF.

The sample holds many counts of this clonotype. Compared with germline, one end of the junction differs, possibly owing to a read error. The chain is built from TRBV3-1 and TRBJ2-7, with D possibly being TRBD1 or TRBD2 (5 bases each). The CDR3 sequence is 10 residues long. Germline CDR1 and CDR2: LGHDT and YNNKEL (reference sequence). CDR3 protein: CASGTREHYF. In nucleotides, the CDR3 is TGTGCCAGCGGGACGCGCGAGCACTACTTC.

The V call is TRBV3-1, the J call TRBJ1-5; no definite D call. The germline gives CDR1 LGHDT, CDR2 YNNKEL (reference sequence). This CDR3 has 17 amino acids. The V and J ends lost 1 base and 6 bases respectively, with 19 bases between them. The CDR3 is CASSQGKLLRAGQPQHF. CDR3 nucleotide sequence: TGTGCCAGCAGCCAAGGGAAACTCTTAAGGGCAGGTCAGCCCCAGCATTTT.

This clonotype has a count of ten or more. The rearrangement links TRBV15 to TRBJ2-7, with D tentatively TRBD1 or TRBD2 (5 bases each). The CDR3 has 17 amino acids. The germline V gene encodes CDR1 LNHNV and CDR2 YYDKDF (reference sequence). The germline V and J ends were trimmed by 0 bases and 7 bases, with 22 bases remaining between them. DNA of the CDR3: TGTGCCACCAGCAGAGATTTAACAGGCGGATTAACGGGGGAGCAGTACTTC. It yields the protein CATSRDLTGGLTGEQYF. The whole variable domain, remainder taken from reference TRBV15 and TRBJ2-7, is DAMVIQNPRYQVTQFGKPVTLSCSQTLNHNVMYWYQQKSSQAPKLLFHYYDKDFNNEADTPDNFQSRRPNTSFCFLDIRSPGLGDTAMYLCATSRDLTGGLTGEQYFGPGTRLTVT.

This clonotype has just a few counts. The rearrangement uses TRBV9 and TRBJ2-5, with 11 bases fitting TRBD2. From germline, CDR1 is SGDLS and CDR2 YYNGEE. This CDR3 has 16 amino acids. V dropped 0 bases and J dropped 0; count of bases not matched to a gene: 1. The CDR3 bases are TGTGCCAGCAGCGTAGGACTAGCGGGATACCAAGAGACCCAGTACTTC. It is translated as CASSVGLAGYQETQYF.

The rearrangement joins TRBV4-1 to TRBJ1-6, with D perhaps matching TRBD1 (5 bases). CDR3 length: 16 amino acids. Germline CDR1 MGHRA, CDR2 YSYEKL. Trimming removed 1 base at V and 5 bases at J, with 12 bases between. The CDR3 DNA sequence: TGCGCCAGCAGCCAAGTGGCAGGGACCGATAATTCACCCCTCCACTTT. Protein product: CASSQVAGTDNSPLHF.

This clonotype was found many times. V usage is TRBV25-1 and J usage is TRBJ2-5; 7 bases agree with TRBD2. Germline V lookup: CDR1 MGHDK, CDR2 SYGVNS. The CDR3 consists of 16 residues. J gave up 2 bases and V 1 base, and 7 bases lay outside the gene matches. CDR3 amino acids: CASSEFASGVQETQYF. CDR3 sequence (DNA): TGTGCCAGCAGTGAATTCGCTAGCGGAGTACAAGAGACCCAGTACTTC.

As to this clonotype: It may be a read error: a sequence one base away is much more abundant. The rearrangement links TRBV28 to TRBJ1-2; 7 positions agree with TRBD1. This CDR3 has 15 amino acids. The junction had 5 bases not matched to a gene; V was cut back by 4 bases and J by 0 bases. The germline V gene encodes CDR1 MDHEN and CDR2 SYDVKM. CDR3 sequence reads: CASSSTGEANYGYTF. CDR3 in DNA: TGTGCCAGCAGTTCTACAGGGGAAGCTAACTATGGCTACACCTTC.

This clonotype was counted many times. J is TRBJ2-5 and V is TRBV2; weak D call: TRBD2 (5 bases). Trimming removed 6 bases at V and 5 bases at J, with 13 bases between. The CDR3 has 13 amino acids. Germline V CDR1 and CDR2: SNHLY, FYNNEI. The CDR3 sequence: CASSSTSWETQYF. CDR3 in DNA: TGTGCCAGCAGCTCCACTAGTTGGGAGACCCAGTACTTC. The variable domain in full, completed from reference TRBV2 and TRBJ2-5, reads EPEVTQTPSHQVTQMGQEVILRCVPISNHLYFYWYRQILGQKVEFLVSFYNNEISEKSEIFDDQFSVERPDGSNFTLKIRSTKLEDSAMYFCASSSTSWETQYFGPGTRLLVL.

For the CDR3, the DNA is TGTGCCAGCAGCTTAGAACAGCGTGAGCAGTTCTTC. This encodes CASSLEQREQFF. The chain links TRBV7-2 to TRBJ2-1; no firm D call. Per the germline V gene, CDR1 is SGHTA and CDR2 is FQGNSA. V shed 1 base and J shed 9 bases, with 7 bases lying between them. The length of the CDR3 is 12 residues. The whole variable domain, filled in from reference TRBV7-2 and TRBJ2-1, reads GAGVSQSPSNKVTEKGKDVELRCDPISGHTALYWYRQSLGQGLEFLIYFQGNSAPDKSGLPSDRFSAERTGGSVSTLTIQRTQQEDSAVYLCASSLEQREQFFGPGTRLTVL.

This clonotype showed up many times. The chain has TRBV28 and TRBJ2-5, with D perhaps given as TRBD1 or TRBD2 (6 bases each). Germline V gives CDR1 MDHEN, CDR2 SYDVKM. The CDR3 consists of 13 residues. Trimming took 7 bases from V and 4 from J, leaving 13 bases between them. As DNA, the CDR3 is TGTGCCAGCAACGACAGGCGGGGAGAGACCCAGTACTTC. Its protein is CASNDRRGETQYF.

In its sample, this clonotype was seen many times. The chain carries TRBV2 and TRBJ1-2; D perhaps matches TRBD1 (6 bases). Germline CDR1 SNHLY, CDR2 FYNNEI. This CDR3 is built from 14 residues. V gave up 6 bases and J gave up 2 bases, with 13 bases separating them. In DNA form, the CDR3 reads TGTGCCAGCAGCGAAAACAGGGAGAACTATGGCTACACCTTC. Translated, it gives CASSENRENYGYTF.

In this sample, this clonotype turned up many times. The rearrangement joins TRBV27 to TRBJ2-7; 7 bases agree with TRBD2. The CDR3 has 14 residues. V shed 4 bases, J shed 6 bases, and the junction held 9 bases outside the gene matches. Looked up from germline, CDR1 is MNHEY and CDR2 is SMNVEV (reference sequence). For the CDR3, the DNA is TGTGCCAGCAGTTCGCGGGGGACCTCACTCGAGCAGTACTTC. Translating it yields CASSSRGTSLEQYF.